The present T cell receptor beta chain was sequenced within a study of blood T cells in healthy people across ages. Whole-study findings and limits: More naive CD4+ cells and higher diversity marked long-lived donors relative to aged donors.

On this clonotype itself: What it binds is unknown.

Together with a sample-barcoded 5' primer, a J-beta primer mix was included in a second PCR lasting about 6 to 12 cycles. The template-switch adaptor, which had 12 random nucleotides, put a tag on each cDNA molecule. Using its own MiXCR run on the 5' RACE reads, TCRdb lists one record per CDR3 protein. The table records 910,000 or so distinct CDR3 sequences, roughly half of them present only once. Trimming removed 6 bases at V and 10 bases at J, with 13 bases between. The CDR3 sequence is 12 residues long. Germline-derived CDR1 and CDR2 are MGHDK and SYGVNS. Sequenced material: blood. The chain carries TRBV25-1 and TRBJ2-1, with a tentative D call TRBD1 (6 bases). This TCR was recovered from a woman aged 55-75 years in good health. CDR3 bases: TGTGCCAGCAGCACTTGGACAGAAGAGCAGTTCTTC. It is translated as CASSTWTEEQFF.